These 29 T cell receptor beta chains came from one sample sequenced in a study of blood T cell repertoires in COVID-19. Sequencing was performed with immunoSEQ multiplex PCR; in TCRdb, only in-frame clones are kept and a portion is missing. The table records more than 250,000 clones, 85% of them present only once. The specimen sequenced was peripheral blood. The receptors come from a man aged 45-60 years with active or convalescent COVID-19.

A few counts support this clone. The rearrangement uses TRBV19 and TRBJ2-5; D ambiguous. Deletions cut 3 bases from V and 1 base from J, with 6 bases between. This CDR3 is 13 amino acids long. Germline lookup yields CDR1 LNHDA and CDR2 SQIVND (reference sequence). CDR3 coding DNA: TGTGCCAGTAGTATGGCCCTCCAAGAGACCCAGTACTTC. Translated, it gives CASSMALQETQYF.

This clone was seen a single time. The CDR3 loop is CASSPYLQATGPTEAFF. Here the CDR3 DNA reads TGTGCCAGCAGTCCATATTTGCAGGCAACAGGACCCACTGAAGCTTTCTTT. The V gene is TRBV27, the J gene TRBJ1-1; tentative D call: TRBD1 (5 bases). V lost 5 bases, J lost 4 bases, and 23 bases lay in between. Germline V gives CDR1 MNHEY, CDR2 SMNVEV (reference sequence). The CDR3 length is 17 residues.

The chain has TRBV7-3 and TRBJ2-3, with 8 positions matching TRBD2. With V trimmed by 3 bases and J by 3 bases, 8 bases remained unmatched. The CDR3 has 16 residues. CDR1 and CDR2 (germline): SGHTA, FQGTGA. CDR3 region: CASSLQAGGLTDTQYF. For the CDR3, the DNA is TGTGCCAGCAGCTTGCAGGCGGGAGGCCTTACAGATACGCAGTATTTT.

This chain links TRBV18 with TRBJ1-1, with D possibly TRBD1 on 6 matching bases. This CDR3 spans 13 amino acids. The V and J ends lost 5 bases and 1 base respectively, with 8 bases between them. Germline V gene data show CDR1 as KGHSH and CDR2 as LQKENI. The CDR3 nucleotides are TGTGCCAGCTCAGTACAGGGGAACACTGAAGCTTTCTTT. Amino acids: CASSVQGNTEAFF.

This clone has just one count. The rearrangement links TRBV4-1 to TRBJ2-1; unclear D gene. The CDR3 contains 13 residues. Trimming took 5 bases from V and 3 from J, leaving 8 bases between them. Germline V lookup: CDR1 MGHRA, CDR2 YSYEKL. In nucleotides, the CDR3 is TGCGCCAGCAGCGGGCAGCTCTACAATGAGCAGTTCTTC. Translated: CASSGQLYNEQFF.

The V and J genes are TRBV6-1 and TRBJ1-5, with D perhaps matching TRBD1 (5 bases). The length of the CDR3 is 15 residues. Germline V gene lookup returns CDR1 MNHNS and CDR2 SASEGT. V lost 2 bases to trimming and J lost 1 base, with 9 bases between them. Here the CDR3 reads CASSESRQSNQPQHF. The CDR3 nucleotides read TGTGCCAGCAGTGAATCGAGACAGAGCAATCAGCCCCAGCATTTT.

The CDR3 DNA reads as TGTGCCAGCAGCTTAAGGGCGGGTCGGGATTCACCCCTCCACTTT. It is translated as CASSLRAGRDSPLHF. The rearrangement joins TRBV7-6 to TRBJ1-6; D is unclear. Per germline, CDR1 SGHVS and CDR2 FNYEAQ. The CDR3 extends over 15 amino acids. The ends were cut back, 2 bases at V and 8 bases at J, with 13 bases in the middle.

The rearrangement links TRBV7-9 to TRBJ1-1; D call uncertain. The V gene's germline CDR1 is SEHNR and CDR2 FQNEAQ (reference sequence). This CDR3 has 14 amino acids. V was pared by 1 base and J by 3 bases, with 9 bases between. The CDR3 loop is CASSLVPSDTEAFF. CDR3 nucleotides: TGTGCCAGCAGCTTAGTCCCATCGGACACTGAAGCTTTCTTT.

A few counts support this clone. V usage is TRBV10-3 and J usage is TRBJ1-1; 7 nucleotides align to TRBD1. The germline V gene encodes CDR1 ENHRY and CDR2 SYGVKD. The CDR3 runs to 17 residues. V dropped 1 base and J dropped 6; count of bases not matched to a gene: 14. The CDR3 is CAISEWSQAGGSSEAFF. The CDR3 DNA reads as TGTGCCATCAGTGAGTGGAGTCAAGCAGGGGGTTCATCTGAAGCTTTCTTT.

The chain uses TRBV18 and TRBJ2-7; D remains ambiguous. The V end lost 3 bases, the J end lost 4 bases, and 13 bases lay between the germline ends. Germline CDR1 is KGHSH and CDR2 is LQKENI. The CDR3 loop spans 14 amino acids. The CDR3 sequence: CASSPSPTPYEQYF. The CDR3 DNA is TGTGCCAGCTCACCCTCCCCGACACCTTACGAGCAGTACTTC.

The chain combines TRBV11-2 with TRBJ2-7; 7 bases agree with TRBD1. CDR3 size: 16 residues. The V and J ends lost 2 bases and 5 bases, in that order; junction bases with no gene match: 12. Germline V gene data show CDR1 as SGHAT and CDR2 as FQNNGV. DNA of the CDR3: TGTGCCAGCAGCTTAAGATTAAGCGACAGGGCCCACGAGCAGTACTTC. Amino acid sequence: CASSLRLSDRAHEQYF. The full variable domain, with the rest looked up from reference TRBV11-2 and TRBJ2-7, is EAGVAQSPRYKIIEKRQSVAFWCNPISGHATLYWYQQILGQGPKLLIQFQNNGVVDDSQLPKDRFSAERLKGVDSTLKIQPAKLEDSAVYLCASSLRLSDRAHEQYFGPGTRLTVT.

This clone was found once. The rearrangement uses TRBV9 and TRBJ1-1; D is unresolved. V was pared by 3 bases and J by 8 bases, with 17 bases between. The length of the CDR3 is 14 residues. The germline V gene encodes CDR1 SGDLS and CDR2 YYNGEE. Here the CDR3 reads CASSDGHGLYEAFF. Here the CDR3 DNA reads TGTGCCAGCAGCGATGGGCACGGACTTTACGAAGCTTTCTTT.

The chain links TRBV9 to TRBJ2-1; weak D call: TRBD2 (6 bases). V was cut by 4 bases and J by 9 bases, with 17 bases left in between. Germline loops: CDR1 SGDLS, CDR2 YYNGEE. The CDR3 is 14 amino acids. Written as DNA, the CDR3 is TGTGCCAGCAGCTTCCAAACTAGCTCCAGTGAGCAGTTCTTC. Encoded protein: CASSFQTSSSEQFF.

This clone has a handful of counts. The chain couples TRBV5-1 to TRBJ1-2; TRBD1 matches 12 bases. The CDR3 contains 15 residues. Germline V gives CDR1 SGHRS, CDR2 YFSETQ. Germline trimming cut 6 bases from V and 8 bases from J; bases unmatched to any gene: 11. The CDR3 loop is CASTPTGTGGAGYTF. CDR3 coding DNA: TGCGCCAGCACCCCTACCGGGACAGGGGGCGCCGGCTACACCTTC.

The chain is built from TRBV18 and TRBJ2-6; a weak D match, TRBD1 (6 bases). V lost 4 bases, J lost 2 bases, and 9 bases lay in between. Per germline, CDR1 KGHSH and CDR2 LQKENI. CDR3 length: 15 residues. CDR3 in amino acids: CASSQNRAGANVLTF. The CDR3 nucleotides are TGTGCCAGCTCACAAAACAGGGCTGGGGCCAACGTCCTGACTTTC.

The V call is TRBV7-3, the J call TRBJ2-3, with 13 bases lining up with TRBD2. There are 15 residues in the CDR3. V dropped 5 bases and J dropped 6; count of bases not matched to a gene: 5. Germline CDR1 is SGHTA and CDR2 is FQGTGA. CDR3 amino acids: CASSETSGRFDTQYF. The CDR3 nucleotides are TGTGCCAGCAGCGAGACTAGCGGGAGGTTCGATACGCAGTATTTT.

This chain joins TRBV27 and TRBJ2-7; D possibly corresponds to TRBD2 (6 bases). V lost 5 bases, J lost 2 bases, and 25 bases lay in between. CDR3 length: 18 residues. Per germline, CDR1 MNHEY and CDR2 SMNVEV (reference sequence). The chain's CDR3 is CASSKDGSSGFQTYEQYF. The CDR3 DNA reads as TGTGCCAGCAGTAAGGACGGGAGTTCTGGATTCCAAACCTACGAGCAGTACTTC.

J is TRBJ2-3 and V is TRBV7-8; a weak D match, TRBD1 (5 bases). The CDR3 is 13 amino acids. The germline gives CDR1 SGHVS, CDR2 FQNEAQ. The V end lost 5 bases, the J end lost 1 base, and 7 bases lay between the germline ends. The CDR3 sequence: CASSPRGTDTQYF. Written as DNA, the CDR3 is TGTGCCAGCAGCCCCAGGGGCACAGATACGCAGTATTTT.

CDR3 residues: CASSDGPLRLQPQHF. As DNA, the CDR3 is TGTGCCAGCAGCGACGGTCCCCTCAGGTTGCAGCCCCAGCATTTT. The V gene is TRBV3-1 (or the pseudogene TRBV3-2), the J gene TRBJ1-5, with D unclear. CDR1 and CDR2 (germline): LGHDT, YNNKEL (reference sequence). V gave up 5 bases and J gave up 7 bases, with 18 bases separating them. This CDR3 is 15 amino acids long.

V and J are TRBV18 and TRBJ2-3; D gene unclear. The germline gives CDR1 KGHSH, CDR2 LQKENI. V was cut by 6 bases and J by 6 bases, with 19 bases left in between. The CDR3 covers 15 residues. The CDR3 bases are TGTGCCAGCTCTCGACGTCCCAGTAGCCACGATACGCAGTATTTT. This translates into CASSRRPSSHDTQYF. Full variable domain (rest looked up from reference TRBV18 and TRBJ2-3): NAGVMQNPRHLVRRRGQEARLRCSPMKGHSHVYWYRQLPEEGLKFMVYLQKENIIDESGMPKERFSAEFPKEGPSILRIQQVVRGDSAAYFCASSRRPSSHDTQYFGPGTRLTVL.

The sample holds a few counts of this clone. V is TRBV5-5 and J is TRBJ2-2; TRBD2 agrees at 8 bases. The CDR3 loop spans 14 amino acids. V trimming: 2 bases; J trimming: 4 bases; junction bases outside the gene matches: 1. Germline V gene data show CDR1 as SGHKS and CDR2 as YYEKEE (reference sequence). As DNA, the CDR3 is TGTGCCAGCAGCTTCCTAGCGGGCACCGGGGAGCTGTTTTTT. Its translation: CASSFLAGTGELFF. The whole variable domain, filled in from reference TRBV5-5 and TRBJ2-2, reads DAGVTQSPTHLIKTRGQQVTLRCSPISGHKSVSWYQQVLGQGPQFIFQYYEKEERGRGNFPDRFSARQFPNYSSELNVNALLLGDSALYLCASSFLAGTGELFFGEGSRLTVL.

The rearrangement links TRBV7-8 to TRBJ2-7, with TRBD2 matching 11 bases. The CDR3 contains 14 residues. The V gene end was trimmed by 5 bases and the J gene end by 2 bases; junction bases not matched to a gene: 2. Germline CDR1 SGHVS, CDR2 FQNEAQ. CDR3 nucleotide sequence: TGTGCCAGCAGCGGTAGCGGGAGGGCCTACGAGCAGTACTTC. Its protein is CASSGSGRAYEQYF.

This chain connects TRBV5-1 to TRBJ1-1; no firm D call. V lost 3 bases and J 7 bases, leaving 16 bases between the germline ends. The CDR3 consists of 14 residues. CDR1 SGHRS and CDR2 YFSETQ come from the germline V gene. CDR3 coding DNA: TGCGCCAGCAGCTCATCCGGTGGAGTGCTTGAAGCTTTCTTT. Translating gives CASSSSGGVLEAFF.

Note on this clone: Its ends do not fully match the called genes, so a read error is possible. The chain combines TRBV5-3 with TRBJ1-5; 7 bases agree with TRBD1. TRBV5-3 counts as an open reading frame of uncertain function. CDR3 size: 15 residues. This CDR3 is CVRSQTGAGNQPQHF. The DNA for the CDR3 is TGTGTCAGAAGCCAAACAGGGGCGGGCAATCAGCCCCAGCATTTT.

J is TRBJ1-4 and V is TRBV4-1; 7 bases agree with TRBD1. The V gene's germline CDR1 is MGHRA and CDR2 YSYEKL. V trimming: 0 bases; J trimming: 5 bases; junction bases outside the gene matches: 6. This CDR3 spans 16 amino acids. The CDR3: CASSQERQGGNEKLFF. DNA of the CDR3: TGCGCCAGCAGCCAAGAACGTCAGGGGGGAAATGAAAAACTGTTTTTT.

This clone has a handful of counts. The chain combines TRBV28 with TRBJ1-2; 7 bases map to TRBD1. This CDR3 contains 15 residues. The V and J ends lost 4 bases and 6 bases, in that order; junction bases with no gene match: 11. Germline CDR1 reads MDHEN; CDR2 reads SYDVKM. The CDR3 region is CASSSGGQGDDGYTF. The CDR3 DNA sequence: TGTGCCAGCAGTTCTGGGGGTCAGGGGGACGATGGCTACACCTTC.

The J gene is TRBJ2-7, the V gene TRBV7-6; 7 positions match TRBD2. With 5 bases clipped from V and 7 bases from J, the junction kept 14 bases outside the gene matches. The CDR3 is 15 amino acids. Germline CDR1 SGHVS, CDR2 FNYEAQ. This CDR3 is CASSLMDSPAGEQYF. The CDR3 DNA follows: TGTGCCAGCAGCCTTATGGACTCACCAGCGGGGGAGCAGTACTTC.

The chain links TRBV6-2 or TRBV6-3 to TRBJ2-1; possibly TRBD1 for D (5 bases). Germline V gene data show CDR1 as MNHEY and CDR2 as SVGEGT. This CDR3 spans 16 amino acids. The germline V and J ends were trimmed by 5 bases and 6 bases, with 20 bases remaining between them. The CDR3 spells CASSPQGKRRPNEQFF. Written as DNA, the CDR3 is TGTGCCAGCAGTCCGCAGGGAAAACGAAGGCCCAATGAGCAGTTCTTC.

The rearrangement joins TRBV7-2 to TRBJ2-1; 7 nucleotides agree with TRBD1. This CDR3 spans 13 amino acids. Germline trimming cut 10 bases from V and 4 bases from J; bases unmatched to any gene: 7. In germline, CDR1 is SGHTA, CDR2 FQGNSA. The CDR3 sequence is CATARGRYNEQFF. The CDR3 DNA follows: TGTGCCACCGCTAGGGGGCGGTACAATGAGCAGTTCTTC.